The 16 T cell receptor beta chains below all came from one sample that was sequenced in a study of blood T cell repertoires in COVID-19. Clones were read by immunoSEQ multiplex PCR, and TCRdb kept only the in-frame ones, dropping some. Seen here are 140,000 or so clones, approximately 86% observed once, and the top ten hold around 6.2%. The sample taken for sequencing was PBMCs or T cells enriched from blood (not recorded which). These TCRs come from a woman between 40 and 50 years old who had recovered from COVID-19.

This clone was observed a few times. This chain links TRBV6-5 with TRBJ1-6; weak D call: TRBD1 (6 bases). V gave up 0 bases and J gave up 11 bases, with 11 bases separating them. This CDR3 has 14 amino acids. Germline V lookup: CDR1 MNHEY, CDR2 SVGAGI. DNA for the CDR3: TGTGCCAGCAGTTACTCGACGACAGGAGCACCCCTCCACTTT. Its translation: CASSYSTTGAPLHF.

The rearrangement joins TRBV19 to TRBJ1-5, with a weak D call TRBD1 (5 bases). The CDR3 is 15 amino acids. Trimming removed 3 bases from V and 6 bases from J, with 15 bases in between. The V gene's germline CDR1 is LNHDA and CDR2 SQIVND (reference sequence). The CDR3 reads CASSIPGSSSQPQHF. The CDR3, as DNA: TGTGCCAGTAGTATCCCAGGGTCTTCGAGTCAGCCCCAGCATTTT. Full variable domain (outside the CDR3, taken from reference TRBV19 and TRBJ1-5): DGGITQSPKYLFRKEGQNVTLSCEQNLNHDAMYWYRQDPGQGLRLIYYSQIVNDFQKGDIAEGYSVSREKKESFPLTVTSAQKNPTAFYLCASSIPGSSSQPQHFGDGTRLSIL.

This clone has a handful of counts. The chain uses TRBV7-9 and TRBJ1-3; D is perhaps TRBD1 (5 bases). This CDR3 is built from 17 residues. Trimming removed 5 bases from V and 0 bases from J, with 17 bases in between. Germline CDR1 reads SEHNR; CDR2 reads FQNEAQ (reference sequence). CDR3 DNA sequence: TGTGCCAGCAGCCCATGGACACTCGTTGGCTCTGGAAACACCATATATTTT. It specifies CASSPWTLVGSGNTIYF.

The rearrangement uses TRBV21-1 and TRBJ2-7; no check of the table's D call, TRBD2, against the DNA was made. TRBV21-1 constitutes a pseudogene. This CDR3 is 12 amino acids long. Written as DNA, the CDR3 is TGTGCCAGCAGCGCGGTAACCTACGAGCAGTACTTC. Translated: CASSAVTYEQYF.

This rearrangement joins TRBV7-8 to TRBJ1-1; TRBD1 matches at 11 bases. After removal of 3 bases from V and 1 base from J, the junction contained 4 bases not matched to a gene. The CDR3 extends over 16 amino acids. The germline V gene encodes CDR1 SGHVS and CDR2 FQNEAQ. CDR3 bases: TGTGCCAGCAGCTTTTCCGGACAGGGGGCGAACACTGAAGCTTTCTTT. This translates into CASSFSGQGANTEAFF.

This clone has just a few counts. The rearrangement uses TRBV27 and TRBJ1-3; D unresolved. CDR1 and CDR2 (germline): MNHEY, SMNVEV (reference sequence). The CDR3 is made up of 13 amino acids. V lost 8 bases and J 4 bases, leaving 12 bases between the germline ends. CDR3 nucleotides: TGTGCCAGCTCTACGGTTCTAGGAAACACCATATATTTT. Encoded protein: CASSTVLGNTIYF.

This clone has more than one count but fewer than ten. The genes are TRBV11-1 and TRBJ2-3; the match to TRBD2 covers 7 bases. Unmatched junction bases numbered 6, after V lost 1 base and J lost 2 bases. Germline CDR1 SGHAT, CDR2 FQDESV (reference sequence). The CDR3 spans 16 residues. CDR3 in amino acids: CASSLGLRELTDTQYF. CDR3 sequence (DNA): TGTGCCAGCAGCTTAGGTTTGCGGGAGCTCACAGATACGCAGTATTTT.

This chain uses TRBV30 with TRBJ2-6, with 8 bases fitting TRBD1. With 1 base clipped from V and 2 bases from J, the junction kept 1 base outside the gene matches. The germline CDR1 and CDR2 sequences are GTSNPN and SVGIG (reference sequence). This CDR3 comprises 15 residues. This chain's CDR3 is CAWSAGGAGANVLTF. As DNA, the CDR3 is TGTGCCTGGAGTGCAGGGGGCGCTGGGGCCAACGTCCTGACTTTC.

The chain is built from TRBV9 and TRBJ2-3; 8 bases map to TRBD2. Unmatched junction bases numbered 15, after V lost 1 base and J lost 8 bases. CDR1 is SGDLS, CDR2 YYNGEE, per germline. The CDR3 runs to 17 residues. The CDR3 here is CASSVSAGGAGVVTQYF. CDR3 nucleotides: TGTGCCAGCAGCGTATCGGCTGGCGGAGCGGGAGTGGTTACGCAGTATTTT.

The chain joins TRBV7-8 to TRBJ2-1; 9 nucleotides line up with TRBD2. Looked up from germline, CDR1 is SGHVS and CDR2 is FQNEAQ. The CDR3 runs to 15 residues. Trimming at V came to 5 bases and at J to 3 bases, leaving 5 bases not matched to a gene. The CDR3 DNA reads TGTGCCAGCAGCCTAAGCGGGGGGCTCTACAATGAGCAGTTCTTC. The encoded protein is CASSLSGGLYNEQFF.

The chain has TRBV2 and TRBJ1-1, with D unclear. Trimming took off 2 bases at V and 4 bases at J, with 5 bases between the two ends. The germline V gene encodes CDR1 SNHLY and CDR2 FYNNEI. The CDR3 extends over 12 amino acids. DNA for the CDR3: TGTGCCAGCAGTGAATATAGCACTGAAGCTTTCTTT. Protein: CASSEYSTEAFF.

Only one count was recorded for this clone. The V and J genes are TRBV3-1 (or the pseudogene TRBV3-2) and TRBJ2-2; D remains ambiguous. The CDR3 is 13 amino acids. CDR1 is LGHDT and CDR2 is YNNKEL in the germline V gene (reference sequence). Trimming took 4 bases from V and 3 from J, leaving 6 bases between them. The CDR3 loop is CASSPRDTGELFF. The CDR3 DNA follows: TGTGCCAGCAGCCCCCGGGACACCGGGGAGCTGTTTTTT.

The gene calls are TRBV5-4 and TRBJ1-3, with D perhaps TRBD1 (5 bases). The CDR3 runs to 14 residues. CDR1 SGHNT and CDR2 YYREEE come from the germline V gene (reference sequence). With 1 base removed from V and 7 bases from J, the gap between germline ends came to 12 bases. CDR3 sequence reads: CASSLRGDVNTIYF. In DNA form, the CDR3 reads TGTGCCAGCAGCTTGCGGGGGGATGTTAACACCATATATTTT.

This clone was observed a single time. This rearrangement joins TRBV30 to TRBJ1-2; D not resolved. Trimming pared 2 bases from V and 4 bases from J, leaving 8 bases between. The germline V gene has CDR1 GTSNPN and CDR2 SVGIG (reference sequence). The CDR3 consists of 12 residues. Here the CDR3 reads CAWSPWSYGYTF. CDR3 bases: TGTGCCTGGAGTCCGTGGAGCTATGGCTACACCTTC.

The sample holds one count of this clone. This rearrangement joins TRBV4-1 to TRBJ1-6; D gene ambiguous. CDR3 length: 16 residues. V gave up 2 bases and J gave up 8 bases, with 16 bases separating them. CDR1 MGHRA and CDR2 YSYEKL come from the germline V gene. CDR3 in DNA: TGCGCCAGCAGCCAACCCCCTGGAGGGTCCGATTCACCCCTCCACTTT. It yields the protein CASSQPPGGSDSPLHF.

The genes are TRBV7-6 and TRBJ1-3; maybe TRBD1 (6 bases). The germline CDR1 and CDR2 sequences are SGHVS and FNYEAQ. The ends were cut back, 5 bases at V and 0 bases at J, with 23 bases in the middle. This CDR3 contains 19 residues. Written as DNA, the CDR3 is TGTGCCAGCAGCCTTCAGGGGCCGCTCGGGGGGTTCTCTGGAAACACCATATATTTT. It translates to CASSLQGPLGGFSGNTIYF.